Described below is a single T cell receptor (beta chain) sequence and its context. This sample was taken from a study of radiation and T cells in renal cell carcinoma. Germline V gives CDR1 SNHLY, CDR2 FYNNEI. V was shortened by 0 bases and J by 5 bases, with 7 bases between the two germline ends. The CDR3 runs 13 residues. Time point noted: blood 4 weeks post-SBRT, at nephrectomy. The sample's treatment: 15 Gy SBRT to primary tumor, nephrectomy 4 weeks later. Method: immunoSEQ multiplex PCR; TCRdb's copy keeps in-frame clones and lacks some. The repertoire includes some 150,000 clones, 65% to 90% of them detected once, and around a sixth sits in the top ten.

V is TRBV2 and J is TRBJ1-1; D gene uncertain. The origin of this receptor is a woman aged 50 to 60 with renal cell carcinoma. The source was blood, collected from a patient whose treatment included radiotherapy and nephrectomy. The CDR3 region is CASSEAGRTEAFF. As DNA, the CDR3 is TGTGCCAGCAGTGAAGCCGGGAGAACTGAAGCTTTCTTT.